A selection of T cell receptor beta chains follows, all from one sample in a study of neurological immune-mediated disorders. Via MiXCR, TCRdb re-called the 5' RACE reads, giving one row per CDR3 protein. The top ten hold 5.3% of the sample, which has approximately 46,000 distinct CDR3 sequences, over 9% seen once. The specimen sequenced was PBMCs. The receptors derive from a man between 65 and 85 years old with HTLV-1-associated myelopathy (HAM/TSP). CDR3s include the opening cysteine and the closing phenylalanine or tryptophan. D genes are given only for firm matches. Not all rows give a size; the values are once, few, many and, for expanded clones, a class.

abundance	v_gene	d_gene	j_gene	CDR3nt	CDR3aa
many	TRBV28	NA	TRBJ2-7	TGTGCCAGCAGTTTAAGGACCGGCAGGGGCTACGAGCAGTACTTC	CASSLRTGRGYEQYF
NA	TRBV5-5	NA	TRBJ1-1	TGTTTCAGCAGCGGCATGAACACTGAAGCTTTCTTT	CFSSGMNTEAFF
NA	TRBV5-5	NA	TRBJ2-1	TGTGCCAGCAGGACGGGAGACAATGAGCAGTTCTTC	CASRTGDNEQFF
many	TRBV20-1	NA	TRBJ2-7	TGCAGTGCTCGTATCTCCTTGCGGGACGCCTACGAGCAGTACTTC	CSARISLRDAYEQYF
many	TRBV4-2	NA	TRBJ2-4	TGTGCCAGCAGCCAAACCACCGGGACAGCGGGCGGCATTCAGTACTTC	CASSQTTGTAGGIQYF
many	TRBV9	NA	TRBJ2-1	TGTGCCAGCAGCGTGCGAGGTTTAAATGAGCAGTTCTTC	CASSVRGLNEQFF
many	TRBV6-6	NA	TRBJ1-3	TGTGCCAGCAGTGCTGGAAACACCATATATTTT	CASSAGNTIYF
many	TRBV29-1	NA	TRBJ2-1	TGCAGCGTTGCGAGGAAATCTGAGCAGTTCTTC	CSVARKSEQFF
many	TRBV6-2/TRBV6-3	NA	TRBJ2-7	TGTGCCAGCACCAGGGGCTTATACGAGCAGTACTTC	CASTRGLYEQYF
many	TRBV10-3	NA	TRBJ1-6	TGTGCCATCAGTCAGGGTAATTCACCCCTCCACTTT	CAISQGNSPLHF
many	TRBV28	NA	TRBJ2-1	TGTGCCCTAGGAAGCGCGTACAATGAGCAGTTCTTC	CALGSAYNEQFF
many	TRBV12-3/TRBV12-4	TRBD1	TRBJ1-1	TGTGCCAGCAACCGGGACAGGGTAAACACTGAAGCTTTCTTT	CASNRDRVNTEAFF
many	TRBV7-2	NA	TRBJ2-7	TGTGCCAGCAGCTTAGCACGAGGGGACGAGCAGTACTTC	CASSLARGDEQYF
many	TRBV3-1	NA	TRBJ2-5	TGTGCCAGCAGCCCCGTGACCTTGTACCAAGAGACCCAGTACTTC	CASSPVTLYQETQYF
many	TRBV20-1	NA	TRBJ2-1	TGCAGTGCTCCCCTCAAAGGGGCGACGCACAATGAGCAGTTCTTC	CSAPLKGATHNEQFF
many	TRBV4-1	TRBD1	TRBJ1-6	TGCGCCAGCAGCCACTACGTCAGGGGGGATTCACCCCTCCACTTT	CASSHYVRGDSPLHF
many	TRBV7-8	NA	TRBJ2-4	TGTGCCAGCAGCTTTAACACTTGGGTCATTCAGTACTTC	CASSFNTWVIQYF
many	TRBV20-1	NA	TRBJ1-1	TGCAGTGCTAGACAGGGACGATGGGACACTGAAGCTTTCTTT	CSARQGRWDTEAFF
many	TRBV18	TRBD1	TRBJ2-7	TGTGCCAGCTCACCCCAAGACAGGGCTTGGTACGAGCAGTACTTC	CASSPQDRAWYEQYF
many	TRBV20-1	NA	TRBJ2-2	TGCAGTGCTTGGGGGGACACCGGGGAGCTGTTTTTT	CSAWGDTGELFF
NA	TRBV20-1	NA	TRBJ2-7	TGCAGTGCTACAGGGGTTGTCTACGAGCAGTACTTC	CSATGVVYEQYF
many	TRBV14	NA	TRBJ1-2	TGTGCCAGCAGCCCAGGGACGGGCTATGGCTACACCTTC	CASSPGTGYGYTF
many	TRBV7-2	NA	TRBJ1-3	TGTGCCAGCACCAGAAAGGGAGCAAACACCATATATTTT	CASTRKGANTIYF
many	TRBV6-5	TRBD2	TRBJ2-1	TGTGCCAGCAGCTCAGGACTAGCGGGAGTAAATGAGCAGTTCTTC	CASSSGLAGVNEQFF
many	TRBV28	NA	TRBJ1-5	TGTGCCAGCAGTTTGGTCCAGAGGACCCAGCCCCAGCATTTT	CASSLVQRTQPQHF
many	TRBV21-1	NA	TRBJ1-5	TGTGCCAGCAGCACCCCCATCGGGACGGATAGCAATCAGCCCCAGCATTTT	CASSTPIGTDSNQPQHF
many	TRBV7-9	NA	TRBJ2-5	TGTGCCAGCAGCTTAGAGAGGTCAGGGTCCCAAGAGACCCAGTACTTC	CASSLERSGSQETQYF
many	TRBV5-1	NA	TRBJ2-1	TGCGCCAGCAGCGCGGACGTCTCCTACAATGAGCAGTTCTTC	CASSADVSYNEQFF
many	TRBV10-3	NA	TRBJ1-3	TGTGCCATCAGCCCTCGGACAGCTGGAAACACCATATATTTT	CAISPRTAGNTIYF
many	TRBV20-1	NA	TRBJ2-1	TGCAGTGCTAGGAATGGACTCAACAATGAGCAGTTCTTC	CSARNGLNNEQFF
many	TRBV24-1	NA	TRBJ2-2	TGTGCCACCAGTGTTTTCGGCGTGGGGAAGACCGGGGAGCTGTTTTTT	CATSVFGVGKTGELFF
many	TRBV28	NA	TRBJ2-7	TGTGCCAGCAGTCCCCAAGGAGGCCAGGGGATCAACGAGCAGTACTTC	CASSPQGGQGINEQYF
many	TRBV4-3	NA	TRBJ2-3	TGCGCCAGCAGCCAAGATAACCCCTGGGGTACAGATACGCAGTATTTT	CASSQDNPWGTDTQYF
NA	TRBV27	NA	TRBJ2-1	TGTGCCAGCAGTTTGCTGAGCTCCTACAATGAGCAGTTCTTC	CASSLLSSYNEQFF
many	TRBV4-1	NA	TRBJ2-3	TGCGCCAGCAGCCACCCGCGGGATGGGGCCGTCACAGATACGCAGTATTTT	CASSHPRDGAVTDTQYF
many	TRBV28	NA	TRBJ1-1	TGTGCCAGCAAGTGGAACACTGAAGCTTTCTTT	CASKWNTEAFF